This record looks at one T cell receptor (beta chain) sequence and its context. This sample was included in a study of OX40 agonist ivuxolimab in advanced cancers. Assay: immunoSEQ multiplex PCR; the TCRdb copy retains only in-frame clones and omits some. The sample contains 45,000 or so clones, 65% to 85% of which appear only once. Trimming removed 7 bases from V and 2 bases from J, with 14 bases in between. This CDR3 has 15 residues. From germline, CDR1 is LNHDA and CDR2 SQIVND (reference sequence). Source: CD4+ or CD8+ T cells sorted from blood, taken in a trial of the OX40 agonist ivuxolimab. This chain links TRBV19 with TRBJ1-4; D gene unclear. This TCR was recovered from an adult with an advanced solid tumor such as melanoma, head and neck, liver or kidney cancer. The CDR3 DNA follows: TGTGCCAGTACTCCTCCTGGGGAGACTAATGAAAAACTGTTTTTT. It is translated as CASTPPGETNEKLFF.